These 22 T cell receptor beta chains share one sample of origin, sequenced in a study of vaccination and CD4 T cells after COVID-19 (dated by TCRdb to about 2022). The library was made by PCR. The reads were generated on an Illumina iSeq 100. At the Johns Hopkins FTIC core, DNA from the cultured CD4+ T cells underwent TCR sequencing with the Oncomine TCR Beta short-read assay. TCRdb applied fastp at Q25 and MiXCR to the public reads, then kept only in-frame beta chains. Each record represents a unique CDR3 protein, reported with the most common genes and DNA among its rows. In this sample the table shows 20,000 to 25,000 distinct CDR3 sequences, about 56% of which occur a single time. The top ten clones comprise 5.5% to 7% of the sample. The intended sense of this specimen's treatment or condition label: roughly 10-day PBMC culture with coronavirus spike peptide pools or control peptides (ViraFEST assay).

These receptors' targets are unknown. Sequences were obtained from CD4+ T cells from blood, cultured in vitro. All receptors come from a human donor who had recovered from COVID-19.

This clonotype was found a few times. This sequence joins TRBV7-2 and TRBJ2-7, with TRBD2 matching 14 bases. Germline CDR1 is SGHTA and CDR2 is FQGNSA. J gave up 4 bases and V 5 bases, and 7 bases lay outside the gene matches. CDR3 length equals 16 residues. CDR3 sequence: CASSVGLAGDRYEQYF. The DNA for the CDR3 is TGTGCCAGCAGCGTGGGACTAGCGGGGGATCGGTACGAGCAGTACTTC.

This clonotype showed up just a few times. The chain employs TRBV24-1 and TRBJ1-1, with 7 bases aligning to TRBD1. The germline V gene encodes CDR1 KGHDR and CDR2 SFDVKD. Unmatched junction bases numbered 7, after V lost 8 bases and J lost 5 bases. CDR3 length: 13 amino acids. The CDR3 coding sequence is TGTGCCACCAAGGGGGCCTCGGATACTGAAGCTTTCTTT. This sequence encodes CATKGASDTEAFF.

The chain is built from TRBV6-1 and TRBJ1-2, with a weak D call TRBD1 (5 bases). The V end lost 0 bases, the J end lost 4 bases, and 18 bases lay between the germline ends. Germline V gene lookup returns CDR1 MNHNS and CDR2 SASEGT. The CDR3 length is 17 residues. The CDR3 DNA sequence: TGTGCCAGCAGTGAAGCGCAGACAGCGTACGGGGGCTATGGCTACACCTTC. This encodes CASSEAQTAYGGYGYTF.

The V gene is TRBV20-1, the J gene TRBJ2-1, with 11 bases identical to TRBD2. CDR3 length equals 16 residues. Losses at the gene ends were 2 bases for V and 5 bases for J; bases not matched to a gene: 8. From germline, CDR1 is DFQATT and CDR2 SNEGSKA (reference sequence). DNA for the CDR3: TGCAGTGCTAGACAAGCGACTAGCGGGACTGACAATGAGCAGTTCTTC. Amino acids: CSARQATSGTDNEQFF.

This chain links TRBV7-3 with TRBJ1-1, with TRBD1 matching over 7 bases. The CDR3 contains 15 residues. The trim removed 5 bases at V and 1 base at J, leaving 7 bases unmatched. The germline V gene encodes CDR1 SGHTA and CDR2 FQGTGA. The CDR3 DNA follows: TGTGCCAGCAGCCTCAACAGGGGAACGAACACTGAAGCTTTCTTT. Protein: CASSLNRGTNTEAFF.

In its sample, this clonotype was seen a few times. J is TRBJ2-1 and V is TRBV7-7; D gene uncertain. Germline-derived CDR1 and CDR2 are SSHAT and FNYEAQ (reference sequence). V was pared by 3 bases and J by 8 bases, with 11 bases between. The CDR3 runs to 13 residues. The CDR3 DNA sequence: TGTGCCAGCAGCTTGCGTCCGAGCGATGAGCAGTTCTTC. Translated, it gives CASSLRPSDEQFF.

This chain connects TRBV27 to TRBJ2-3; D tentatively fits TRBD1 or TRBD2 (5 bases each). This CDR3 contains 14 residues. Trimming removed 9 bases at V and 2 bases at J, with 15 bases between. CDR1 is MNHEY, CDR2 SMNVEV, per germline (reference sequence). The CDR3 loop is CASHRPGHTDTQYF. The CDR3 bases are TGTGCCAGTCACAGACCGGGGCACACAGATACGCAGTATTTT.

This clonotype was observed a few times. The chain is built from TRBV7-9 and TRBJ1-1; perhaps TRBD1 as D (5 bases). Germline lookup yields CDR1 SEHNR and CDR2 FQNEAQ (reference sequence). This CDR3 has 15 amino acids. Trimming cost V 4 bases and J 1 base, with 13 bases left between them. DNA for the CDR3: TGTGCCAGCAGCTCAGCCGGGGCGCGGAACACTGAAGCTTTCTTT. Translated, it gives CASSSAGARNTEAFF.

The rearrangement links TRBV20-1 to TRBJ2-1; D is uncertain. Per the germline V gene, CDR1 is DFQATT and CDR2 is SNEGSKA (reference sequence). The CDR3 runs 12 residues. Trimming left V 2 bases short and J 4 bases short, with 6 bases between. CDR3 residues: CSARKEYNEQFF. The CDR3 nucleotides are TGCAGTGCTAGAAAGGAATACAATGAGCAGTTCTTC.

The genes are TRBV7-9 and TRBJ1-4; 9 positions match TRBD1. The V and J ends lost 5 bases and 0 bases, in that order; junction bases with no gene match: 10. The CDR3 is 18 amino acids. Germline V gene lookup returns CDR1 SEHNR and CDR2 FQNEAQ (reference sequence). The CDR3, as DNA: TGTGCCAGCAGCGTACAGGGGGCGGACTTTGCAACTAATGAAAAACTGTTTTTT. Its protein product is CASSVQGADFATNEKLFF.

This clonotype was counted only a few times. The CDR3 DNA is TGCAGTGCTAGAGATTATCGACGACAGGGCGGCCCCTACAATGAGCAGTTCTTC. Translating gives CSARDYRRQGGPYNEQFF. The V and J genes are TRBV20-1 and TRBJ2-1; 7 bases match TRBD1. This CDR3 has 18 amino acids. V gave up 0 bases and J gave up 2 bases; unmatched junction bases: 13. Germline V gene sequence: CDR1 DFQATT, CDR2 SNEGSKA (reference sequence).

The J gene is TRBJ1-3, the V gene TRBV6-5, with D uncertain. V lost 1 base and J 0 bases, leaving 7 bases between the germline ends. The CDR3 consists of 15 residues. Germline assignment: CDR1 MNHEY and CDR2 SVGAGI. The CDR3 loop reads CASSYLRSSGNTIYF. CDR3 DNA: TGTGCCAGCAGTTACTTGCGGAGCTCTGGAAACACCATATATTTT.

The gene calls are TRBV24-1 and TRBJ2-1, with 10 bases matching TRBD1. Germline lookup yields CDR1 KGHDR and CDR2 SFDVKD. V gave up 8 bases and J gave up 3 bases; unmatched junction bases: 3. The CDR3 runs 14 residues. CDR3 in DNA: TGTGCCACCAAAGGGACAGGGGACTACAATGAGCAGTTCTTC. Protein sequence: CATKGTGDYNEQFF.

This clonotype was observed a single time. V and J are TRBV30 and TRBJ2-3, with 11 bases that match TRBD2. Trimming took 3 bases from V and 4 from J; bases not matched to a gene: 6. Germline assignment: CDR1 GTSNPN and CDR2 SVGIG (reference sequence). This CDR3 spans 15 amino acids. Here the CDR3 DNA reads TGTGCCTGGAGCGAACTAGCGGGAGTTTCAGATACGCAGTATTTT. It encodes CAWSELAGVSDTQYF.

This chain uses TRBV4-2 with TRBJ1-4; the match to TRBD1 covers 7 bases. Trimming took 0 bases from V and 6 from J; bases not matched to a gene: 4. The germline gives CDR1 LGHNA, CDR2 YNFKEQ. This CDR3 has 15 amino acids. Here the CDR3 reads CASSQDQGGHEKLFF. In DNA, the CDR3 is TGTGCCAGCAGCCAAGATCAGGGGGGGCATGAAAAACTGTTTTTT.

V is TRBV27 and J is TRBJ1-3; maybe TRBD1 (5 bases). The CDR3 length is 16 residues. Trimming left V 6 bases short and J 0 bases short, with 15 bases between. Germline V gene lookup returns CDR1 MNHEY and CDR2 SMNVEV (reference sequence). The CDR3 sequence: CASRPIDSYSGNTIYF. CDR3 bases: TGTGCCAGCAGACCAATTGACAGCTACTCTGGAAACACCATATATTTT.

A remark on this clonotype: This may stem from a read error, because a much larger clone lies one nucleotide away. This rearrangement joins TRBV7-2 to TRBJ1-1; 7 positions match TRBD1. The junction had 8 bases not matched to a gene; V was cut back by 6 bases and J by 4 bases. This CDR3 is built from 14 residues. Looked up from germline, CDR1 is SGHTA and CDR2 is FQGNSA. The CDR3 protein is CASSTFQGGTEAFF. In DNA form, the CDR3 reads TGTGCCAGCAGTACCTTTCAGGGGGGCACTGAAGCTTTCTTT.

The rearrangement joins TRBV5-1 to TRBJ1-6, with TRBD1 as a possible D gene (5 bases). This CDR3 is 16 amino acids long. Trimming pared 3 bases from V and 8 bases from J, leaving 18 bases between. Germline V gene data show CDR1 as SGHRS and CDR2 as YFSETQ. CDR3: CASSSQEGRSDSPLHF. The CDR3 DNA sequence: TGCGCCAGCAGCTCCCAGGAGGGGCGATCGGATTCACCCCTCCACTTT.

The chain links TRBV25-1 to TRBJ1-2; D ambiguous. CDR3 size: 16 residues. V was shortened by 1 base and J by 4 bases, with 16 bases between the two germline ends. Per germline, CDR1 MGHDK and CDR2 SYGVNS. CDR3 sequence reads: CASSEFGAVPVYGYTF. DNA of the CDR3: TGTGCCAGCAGTGAATTTGGTGCCGTACCCGTCTATGGCTACACCTTC.

The chain carries TRBV19 and TRBJ1-2; 8 bases fit TRBD1. With 8 bases clipped from V and 2 bases from J, the junction kept 10 bases outside the gene matches. CDR3 size: 15 residues. Germline values: CDR1 LNHDA, CDR2 SQIVND (reference sequence). In nucleotides, the CDR3 is TGTGCCAGTGTCGGGACAGGAGGGATCAACTATGGCTACACCTTC. Protein sequence: CASVGTGGINYGYTF.

This clonotype was counted only a few times. This rearrangement joins TRBV19 to TRBJ2-6; TRBD1 might be the D (6 bases). The V gene lost 4 bases and the J gene lost 2 bases, with 6 bases spanning the gap. Germline V gene lookup returns CDR1 LNHDA and CDR2 SQIVND (reference sequence). This CDR3 is built from 14 residues. In nucleotides, the CDR3 is TGTGCCAGTAGTACAGGGGCTGGGGCCAACGTCCTGACTTTC. Its protein is CASSTGAGANVLTF.

The chain uses TRBV4-3 and TRBJ2-4; TRBD2 aligns across 7 bases. CDR3 length: 16 amino acids. Unmatched junction bases numbered 10, after V lost 1 base and J lost 7 bases. Per the germline V gene, CDR1 is LGHNA and CDR2 is YSLEER. CDR3 coding DNA: TGCGCCAGCAGCCAAGTGGGGGGGTTCGCCGGGAACATTCAGTACTTC. Translating it yields CASSQVGGFAGNIQYF.